This TCR beta chain originates from a study of response to subunit inactivated influenza vaccine. As to this clonotype: The antigen is undetermined.

The germline gives CDR1 DFQATT, CDR2 SNEGSKA (reference sequence). There are 15 residues in the CDR3. V trimming: 2 bases; J trimming: 2 bases; junction bases outside the gene matches: 5. Findings of the study overall: The authors offered the suggestion that each seasonal influenza vaccination recruits few new T cells.

Each CDR3 protein gets one entry after TCRdb re-called the RT-PCR reads with MiXCR. The sample lists roughly 760,000 distinct CDR3 sequences; 21% were seen once. This receptor was taken from a man aged 45-60 years who received an inactivated influenza vaccine. The chain uses TRBV20-1 and TRBJ2-2; TRBD2 matches at 7 bases. This specimen was PBMCs from blood, taken about 5 days after vaccination. The CDR3 region has the DNA TGCAGTGCTAGAAGGCGGGGGACTAACACCGGGGAGCTGTTTTTT. This sequence encodes CSARRRGTNTGELFF.